A selection of T cell receptor beta chains follows, all from one sample in a study of cytomegalovirus exposure and HLA in healthy donors. Assay: immunoSEQ multiplex PCR; the TCRdb copy retains only in-frame clones and omits some. The sample includes some 190,000 clones, about 82% of them seen just once. The sample comprised PBMCs. These receptors came from a woman aged 18-29 years in good health and CMV-seronegative. Each CDR3 is given with its conserved first and last residue. Fields, in order: clone size, V gene, D gene, J gene, CDR3 DNA, CDR3 protein. A D gene is named only where the DNA matches it firmly. The size of a clone is reported for some rows only, either as once, few or many, or as a class for expanded clones.

NA,TRBV27,TRBD1,TRBJ2-7,TGTGCCAGCAGTCCGACAGGGTCCTACGAGCAGTACTTC,CASSPTGSYEQYF
NA,TRBV6-5,NA,TRBJ1-1,TGTGCCAGCAGTAAGAGCATTTCGTTGGAAGCTTTCTTT,CASSKSISLEAFF
NA,TRBV27,NA,TRBJ2-3,TGTGCCAGCAGGCGGGGAGCAGAGACAGATACGCAGTATTTT,CASRRGAETDTQYF
once,TRBV6-5,TRBD1,TRBJ2-7,TGTGCCAGCAGTTTTGGGGACAGGAGGGGGCCCTACGAGCAGTACTTC,CASSFGDRRGPYEQYF
NA,TRBV2,TRBD2,TRBJ2-1,TGTGCCAGCAGTGAAATGGTAGGAGCGGGGGGGACTAATGAGCAGTTCTTC,CASSEMVGAGGTNEQFF
NA,TRBV5-1,NA,TRBJ2-1,TGCGCCAGCAGCCCATTCGGGGAGGTAGTCTACAATGAGCAGTTCTTC,CASSPFGEVVYNEQFF
NA,TRBV7-3,TRBD1,TRBJ2-7,TGTGCCAGCAGTCAATCACCCGGGACAGAGTACGAGCAGTACTTC,CASSQSPGTEYEQYF
NA,TRBV18,NA,TRBJ1-4,TGTGCCAGCTCACCAAAACTTCCGGGGGAAAAACTGTTTTTT,CASSPKLPGEKLFF
once,TRBV5-1,NA,TRBJ2-1,TGCGCCAGCAGCTTAAAAGGGGAATACAATGAGCAGTTCTTC,CASSLKGEYNEQFF
NA,TRBV30,NA,TRBJ1-2,TGTGCCTGGAGTGTTCCGGGGGGGATTGAGTATGGCTACACCTTC,CAWSVPGGIEYGYTF
once,TRBV2,TRBD1,TRBJ1-5,TGTGCCAGCAGTCCCTTCCTTGGACAGGGTTCGCCCCAGCATTTT,CASSPFLGQGSPQHF
NA,TRBV14,NA,TRBJ1-1,TGTGCCAGCAGCCAAGATTTGGCAGGGGTTGGCACTGAAGCTTTCTTT,CASSQDLAGVGTEAFF
once,TRBV15,TRBD1,TRBJ1-4,TGTGCCACCAGCAGTCGACAGGGCCTCGGTGAAAAACTGTTTTTT,CATSSRQGLGEKLFF
NA,TRBV9,NA,TRBJ2-7,TGTGCCAGCAGCGTAACTAGCTGGAACGAGCAGTACTTC,CASSVTSWNEQYF
NA,TRBV6-6,NA,TRBJ1-1,TGTGCCAGCAGTTACCCTCAGACAGGTTTGAACACTGAAGCTTTCTTT,CASSYPQTGLNTEAFF
NA,TRBV11-2,NA,TRBJ2-6,TGTGCCAGCAGCTCCCCCGCCCGGCGGGGAGCGGCTGGGGCCAACGTCCTGACTTTC,CASSSPARRGAAGANVLTF
NA,TRBV5-1,NA,TRBJ2-7,TGCGCCAGCAGCGGACAGACCTACGAGCAGTACTTC,CASSGQTYEQYF
NA,TRBV9,TRBD1,TRBJ1-6,TGTGCCAGCAGCCCGGGACAGGGCTATAATTCACCCCTCCACTTT,CASSPGQGYNSPLHF
NA,TRBV4-1,TRBD2,TRBJ2-5,TGCGCCAGCAGGCGGACTAGCGGGAGTAAAGAGACCCAGTACTTC,CASRRTSGSKETQYF
NA,TRBV19,TRBD1,TRBJ1-2,TGTGCCAGTAGTATCTTCGCAGGACAGGGGAAAAACTATGGCTACACCTTC,CASSIFAGQGKNYGYTF
NA,TRBV5-1,TRBD2,TRBJ2-1,TGCGCCAGCAGCTCTACTAGCGGGGGGCCGAGCTCCTACAATGAGCAGTTCTTC,CASSSTSGGPSSYNEQFF
NA,TRBV29-1,TRBD1,TRBJ1-3,TGCAGCGACGGTCGATTGGGCAGGGGGCCTTTTGGCGACTCTGGAAACACCATATATTTT,CSDGRLGRGPFGDSGNTIYF
NA,TRBV5-1,NA,TRBJ1-2,TGCGCCAGCAGCCCCGGGGGGTATGGCTACACCTTC,CASSPGGYGYTF
NA,TRBV21-1,NA,TRBJ1-2,TGTGCCAGCAGCAAAGAGGAGGGCCTCGTCGTTAGCTATGGCTACACCTTC,CASSKEEGLVVSYGYTF
NA,TRBV2,NA,TRBJ1-4,TGTGCCAGCAGTCAATTGACAGGCAAGAATGAAAAACTGTTTTTT,CASSQLTGKNEKLFF
NA,TRBV7-9,TRBD1,TRBJ2-1,TGTGCCAGCACAACCCCGGACAGGTCCTACAATGAGCAGTTCTTC,CASTTPDRSYNEQFF
NA,TRBV5-4,TRBD1,TRBJ2-1,TGTGCCAGCAGCCGGACAGGGGGGCACAATGAGCAGTTCTTC,CASSRTGGHNEQFF